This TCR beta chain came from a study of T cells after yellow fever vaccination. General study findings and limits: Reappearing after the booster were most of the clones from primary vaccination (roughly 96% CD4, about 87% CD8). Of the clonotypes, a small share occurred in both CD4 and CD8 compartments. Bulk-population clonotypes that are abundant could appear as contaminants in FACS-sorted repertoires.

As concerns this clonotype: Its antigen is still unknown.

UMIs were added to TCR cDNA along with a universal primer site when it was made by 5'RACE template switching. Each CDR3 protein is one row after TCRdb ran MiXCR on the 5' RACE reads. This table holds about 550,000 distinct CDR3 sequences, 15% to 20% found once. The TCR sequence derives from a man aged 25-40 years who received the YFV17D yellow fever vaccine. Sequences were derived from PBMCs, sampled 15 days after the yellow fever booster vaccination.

The CDR3 protein is CASSQDFSGSYKGQFF. The DNA of the CDR3 is TGCGCCAGCAGCCAAGATTTCAGCGGGAGCTACAAAGGGCAGTTCTTC. The rearrangement uses TRBV4-1 and TRBJ2-1; 8 bases fit TRBD2. J was trimmed by 12 bases and V by 0 bases; bases with no gene match: 13. The CDR3 has 16 residues. Germline CDR1 reads MGHRA; CDR2 reads YSYEKL.